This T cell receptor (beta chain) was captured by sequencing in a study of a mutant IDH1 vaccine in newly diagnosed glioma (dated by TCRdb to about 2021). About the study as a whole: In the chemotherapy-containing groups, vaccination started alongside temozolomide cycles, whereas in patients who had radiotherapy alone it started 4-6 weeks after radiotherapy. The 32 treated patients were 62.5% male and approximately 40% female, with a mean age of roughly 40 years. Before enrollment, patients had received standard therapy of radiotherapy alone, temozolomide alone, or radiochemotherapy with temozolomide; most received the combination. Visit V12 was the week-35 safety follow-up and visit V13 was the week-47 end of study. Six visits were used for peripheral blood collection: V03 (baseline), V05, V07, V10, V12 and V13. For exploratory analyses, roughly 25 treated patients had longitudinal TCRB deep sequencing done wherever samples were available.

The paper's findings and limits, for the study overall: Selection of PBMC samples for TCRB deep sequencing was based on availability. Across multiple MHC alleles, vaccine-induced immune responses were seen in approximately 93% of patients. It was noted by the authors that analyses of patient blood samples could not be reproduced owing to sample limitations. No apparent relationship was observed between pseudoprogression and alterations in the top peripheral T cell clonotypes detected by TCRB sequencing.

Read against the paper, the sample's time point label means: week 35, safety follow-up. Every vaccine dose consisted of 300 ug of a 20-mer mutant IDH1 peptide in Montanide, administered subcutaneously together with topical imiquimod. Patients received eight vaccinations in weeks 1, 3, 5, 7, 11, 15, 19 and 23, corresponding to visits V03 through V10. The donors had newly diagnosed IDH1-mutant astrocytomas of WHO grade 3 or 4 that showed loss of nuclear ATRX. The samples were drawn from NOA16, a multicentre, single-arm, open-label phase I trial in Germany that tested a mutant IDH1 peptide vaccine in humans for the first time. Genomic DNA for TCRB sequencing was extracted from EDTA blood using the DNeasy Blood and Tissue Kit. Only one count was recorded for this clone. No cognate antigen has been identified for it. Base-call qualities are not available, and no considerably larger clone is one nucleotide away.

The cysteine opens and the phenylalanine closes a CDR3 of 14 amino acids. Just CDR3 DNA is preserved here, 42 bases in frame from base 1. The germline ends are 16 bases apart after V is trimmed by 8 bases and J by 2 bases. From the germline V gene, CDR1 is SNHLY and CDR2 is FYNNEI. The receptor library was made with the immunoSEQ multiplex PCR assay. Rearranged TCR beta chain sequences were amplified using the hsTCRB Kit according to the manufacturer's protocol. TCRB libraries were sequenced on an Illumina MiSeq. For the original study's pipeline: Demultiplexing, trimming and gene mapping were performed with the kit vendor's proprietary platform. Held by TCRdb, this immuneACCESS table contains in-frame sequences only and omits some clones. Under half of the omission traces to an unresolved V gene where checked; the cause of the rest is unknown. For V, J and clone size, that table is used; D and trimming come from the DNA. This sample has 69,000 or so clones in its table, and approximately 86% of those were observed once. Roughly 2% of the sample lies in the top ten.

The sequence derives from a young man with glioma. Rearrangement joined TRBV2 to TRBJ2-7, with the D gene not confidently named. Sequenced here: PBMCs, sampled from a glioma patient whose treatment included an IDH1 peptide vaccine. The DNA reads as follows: TGTGCCAGCGCAGACATCCAAGGCGCCTACGAGCAGTACTTC. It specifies CASADIQGAYEQYF.